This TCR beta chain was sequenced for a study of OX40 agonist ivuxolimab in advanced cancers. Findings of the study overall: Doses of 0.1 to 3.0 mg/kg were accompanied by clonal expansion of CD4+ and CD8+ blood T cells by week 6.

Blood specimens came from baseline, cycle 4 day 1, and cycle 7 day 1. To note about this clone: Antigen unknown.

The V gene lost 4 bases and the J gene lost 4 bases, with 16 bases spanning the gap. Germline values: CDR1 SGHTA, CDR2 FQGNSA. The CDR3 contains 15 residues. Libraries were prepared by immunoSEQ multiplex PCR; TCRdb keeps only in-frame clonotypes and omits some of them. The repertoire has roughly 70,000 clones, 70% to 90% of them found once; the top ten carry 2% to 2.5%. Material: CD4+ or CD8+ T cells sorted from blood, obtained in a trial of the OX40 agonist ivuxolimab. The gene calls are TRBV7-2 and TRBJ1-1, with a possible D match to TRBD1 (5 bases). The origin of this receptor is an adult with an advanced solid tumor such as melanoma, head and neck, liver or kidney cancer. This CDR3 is CASSSSGYGGTEAFF. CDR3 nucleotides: TGTGCCAGCAGCTCATCAGGGTACGGAGGCACTGAAGCTTTCTTT.